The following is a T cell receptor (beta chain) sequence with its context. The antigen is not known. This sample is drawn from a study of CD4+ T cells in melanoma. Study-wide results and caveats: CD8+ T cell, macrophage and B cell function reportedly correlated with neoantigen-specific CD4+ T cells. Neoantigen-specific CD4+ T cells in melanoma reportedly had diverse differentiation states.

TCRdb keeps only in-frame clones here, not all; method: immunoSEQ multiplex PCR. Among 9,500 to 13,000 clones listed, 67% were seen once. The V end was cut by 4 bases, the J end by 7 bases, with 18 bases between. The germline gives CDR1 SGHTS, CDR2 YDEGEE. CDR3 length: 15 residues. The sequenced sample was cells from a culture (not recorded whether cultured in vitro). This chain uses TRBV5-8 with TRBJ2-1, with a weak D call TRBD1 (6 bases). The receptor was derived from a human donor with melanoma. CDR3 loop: CASSPGTIPRNEQFF. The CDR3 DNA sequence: TGTGCCAGCAGCCCCGGGACAATCCCGAGGAATGAGCAGTTCTTC. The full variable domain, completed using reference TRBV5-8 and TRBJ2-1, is EAGVTQSPTHLIKTRGQQATLRCSPISGHTSVYWYQQALGLGLQFLLWYDEGEERNRGNFPPRFSGRQFPNYSSELNVNALELEDSALYLCASSPGTIPRNEQFFGPGTRLTVL.